The 3 T cell receptor beta chains in this list originate from one sample, sequenced in a study of beta chain features in type 1 diabetes. cDNA synthesis used the whole RNA isolate, giving expressed TCRB sequences. The data were produced by immunoSEQ multiplex PCR, yet TCRdb's version contains in-frame clones alone and is incomplete. The sample shows about 360,000 clones, roughly 12% of them seen only once. The sequenced sample consisted of naive CD4+ T cells from blood. The source of these receptors is a man younger than 35 in good health.

This sequence joins TRBV7-2 and TRBJ1-1, with 7 bases identical to TRBD1. Germline trimming cut 4 bases from V and 0 bases from J; bases unmatched to any gene: 5. The CDR3 sequence is 15 residues long. CDR1 SGHTA and CDR2 FQGNSA come from the germline V gene. In DNA, the CDR3 is TGTGCCAGCAGCTCCGCCGGGACAGTGAACACTGAAGCTTTCTTT. Protein: CASSSAGTVNTEAFF.

V gene TRBV27 combines with J gene TRBJ1-4; 8 bases map to TRBD1. Germline V gives CDR1 MNHEY, CDR2 SMNVEV (reference sequence). V gave up 4 bases and J gave up 8 bases; unmatched junction bases: 3. The CDR3 consists of 13 residues. Written as DNA, the CDR3 is TGTGCCAGCAGTTCTACAGGGGGGGAAAAACTGTTTTTT. It codes for CASSSTGGEKLFF.

This clone was found a few times. The J gene is TRBJ2-2, the V gene TRBV5-1, with 7 bases matching TRBD1. This CDR3 comprises 15 residues. The V and J ends lost 5 bases and 4 bases, in that order; junction bases with no gene match: 8. CDR1 is SGHRS, CDR2 YFSETQ, per germline. This CDR3 is CASSETGSGTGELFF. In DNA form, the CDR3 reads TGCGCCAGCAGTGAGACAGGGTCCGGCACCGGGGAGCTGTTTTTT.